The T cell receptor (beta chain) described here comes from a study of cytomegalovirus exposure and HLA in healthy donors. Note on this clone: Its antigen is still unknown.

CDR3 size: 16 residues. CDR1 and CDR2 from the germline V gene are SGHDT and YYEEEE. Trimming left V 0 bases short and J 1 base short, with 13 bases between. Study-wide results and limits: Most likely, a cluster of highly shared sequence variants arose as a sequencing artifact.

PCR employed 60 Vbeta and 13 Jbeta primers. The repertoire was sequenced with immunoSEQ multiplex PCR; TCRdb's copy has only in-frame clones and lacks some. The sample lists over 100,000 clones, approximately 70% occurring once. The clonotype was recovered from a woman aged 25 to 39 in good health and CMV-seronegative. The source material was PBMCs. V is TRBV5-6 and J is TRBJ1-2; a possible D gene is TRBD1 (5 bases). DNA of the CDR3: TGTGCCAGCAGCTTGGCCGGAGGGGAATTTAACTATGGCTACACCTTC. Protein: CASSLAGGEFNYGYTF.